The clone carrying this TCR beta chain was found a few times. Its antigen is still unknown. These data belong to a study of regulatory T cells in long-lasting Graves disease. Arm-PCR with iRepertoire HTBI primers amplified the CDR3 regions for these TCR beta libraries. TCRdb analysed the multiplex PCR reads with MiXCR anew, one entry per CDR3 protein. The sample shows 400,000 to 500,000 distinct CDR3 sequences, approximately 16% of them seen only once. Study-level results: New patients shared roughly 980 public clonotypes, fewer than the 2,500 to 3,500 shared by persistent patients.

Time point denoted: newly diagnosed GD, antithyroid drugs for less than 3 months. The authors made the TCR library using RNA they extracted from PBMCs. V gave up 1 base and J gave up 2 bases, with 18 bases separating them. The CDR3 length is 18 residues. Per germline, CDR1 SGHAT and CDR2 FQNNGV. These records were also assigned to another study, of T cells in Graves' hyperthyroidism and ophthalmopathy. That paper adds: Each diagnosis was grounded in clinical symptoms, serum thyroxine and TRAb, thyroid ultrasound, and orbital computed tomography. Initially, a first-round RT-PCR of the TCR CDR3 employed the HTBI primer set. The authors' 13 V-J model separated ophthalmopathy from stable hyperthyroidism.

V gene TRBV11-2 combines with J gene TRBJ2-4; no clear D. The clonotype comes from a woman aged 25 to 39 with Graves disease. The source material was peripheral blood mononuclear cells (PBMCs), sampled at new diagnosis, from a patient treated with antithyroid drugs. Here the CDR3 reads CASSLVVGAPSSKNIQYF. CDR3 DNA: TGTGCCAGCAGCTTAGTTGTGGGTGCCCCCTCCTCCAAAAACATTCAGTACTTC.